The 14 T cell receptor beta chains listed next were all sequenced from one sample in a study of shared clonotypes between healthy human individuals. TCRdb's copy holds only in-frame clones and misses some; the assay was immunoSEQ multiplex PCR. Of just under 350,000 clones listed, around 67% were seen once; the top ten hold about 9.4%. Sequencing was done on a sample of memory CD4+ T cells sorted from blood. Sample subset: CD45RA-negative fraction. The receptors shown here come from a young man in good health.

J is TRBJ2-3 and V is TRBV27; no reliable D call. This CDR3 contains 15 residues. V gave up 1 base and J gave up 0 bases, with 8 bases separating them. Germline CDR1 and CDR2: MNHEY and SMNVEV (reference sequence). This CDR3 reads CASSLLAISTDTQYF. The CDR3 DNA follows: TGTGCCAGCAGTTTATTGGCAATCAGCACAGATACGCAGTATTTT.

DNA for the CDR3: TGTGCCAGCAGCTTATTTGAGGGCTATGGCTACACCTTC. This sequence encodes CASSLFEGYGYTF. The J gene is TRBJ1-2, the V gene TRBV7-4, with unresolved D. CDR3 length equals 13 residues. V lost 2 bases to trimming and J lost 4 bases, with 8 bases between them. In germline, CDR1 is SGHVT, CDR2 SQSDAQ.

The rearrangement links TRBV6-1 to TRBJ1-4; TRBD1 is a possible D gene (6 bases). The CDR3 runs to 14 residues. V lost 6 bases and J 4 bases, leaving 12 bases between the germline ends. Germline loops: CDR1 MNHNS, CDR2 SASEGT. The chain's CDR3 is CASRATGSNEKLFF. CDR3 in DNA: TGTGCCAGCAGGGCCACAGGGAGTAATGAAAAACTGTTTTTT.

The chain links TRBV7-2 to TRBJ2-5; TRBD2 agrees at 8 bases. CDR3 size: 15 residues. Trimming cost V 6 bases and J 1 base; bases outside gene matches: 7. The germline CDR1 and CDR2 sequences are SGHTA and FQGNSA. CDR3 in amino acids: CASSRTSGVQETQYF. CDR3 in DNA: TGTGCCAGCAGTCGTACTAGCGGAGTCCAAGAGACCCAGTACTTC.

The chain joins TRBV6-5 to TRBJ1-1; 7 bases match TRBD1. Germline V gene sequence: CDR1 MNHEY, CDR2 SVGAGI. With V trimmed by 7 bases and J by 6 bases, 11 bases remained unmatched. The CDR3 has 14 residues. The CDR3 here is CASTAPGTVPEAFF. The CDR3 bases are TGTGCCAGCACCGCACCCGGGACAGTGCCTGAAGCTTTCTTT.

The chain recombines TRBV27 with TRBJ2-4, with D possibly TRBD1 on 5 matching bases. The CDR3 spans 14 residues. Trimming took 4 bases from V and 0 from J, leaving 7 bases between them. Germline V gene lookup returns CDR1 MNHEY and CDR2 SMNVEV (reference sequence). Written as DNA, the CDR3 is TGTGCCAGCAGTTCGCAGGGAGCCAAAAACATTCAGTACTTC. Encoded protein: CASSSQGAKNIQYF.

Turning to this clone: Germline is not matched at one junction end, which may reflect a read error. The V gene is TRBV11-2, the J gene TRBJ2-7; weak D call: TRBD2 (6 bases). Germline CDR1 and CDR2: SGHAT and FQNNGV. The CDR3 consists of 13 residues. The chain's CDR3 is CASSTTTSSVDQF. The CDR3 DNA reads as TGTGCCAGCAGCACCACGACTAGTTCGGTAGACCAATTC.

A few counts support this clone. The chain employs TRBV5-4 and TRBJ1-1; 7 nucleotides line up with TRBD1. CDR1 and CDR2 from the germline V gene are SGHNT and YYREEE (reference sequence). There are 13 residues in the CDR3. With V trimmed by 3 bases and J by 6 bases, 5 bases remained unmatched. The CDR3 DNA reads TGTGCCAGCAGCTGGGCCCAGGGGGCTGAAGCTTTCTTT. Translation: CASSWAQGAEAFF.

This clone was detected once. This chain uses TRBV5-4 with TRBJ2-3; TRBD1 or TRBD2 may be the D gene (5 bases each). Trimming took 4 bases from V and 1 from J, leaving 16 bases between them. Germline V CDR1 and CDR2: SGHNT, YYREEE (reference sequence). This CDR3 has 16 amino acids. The CDR3 nucleotides read TGTGCCAGCAGCCCCGGGACGGCTAGGGGCACAGATACGCAGTATTTT. This gives the protein CASSPGTARGTDTQYF.

The chain combines TRBV11-2 with TRBJ2-7; no clear D. Germline V gene data show CDR1 as SGHAT and CDR2 as FQNNGV. The V end was cut by 6 bases, the J end by 4 bases, with 16 bases between. CDR3 length equals 14 residues. CDR3 sequence (DNA): TGTGCCAGCAGTAGGGATCCCGGTGGGTACGAGCAGTACTTC. It yields the protein CASSRDPGGYEQYF.

The CDR3 sequence is CASSRPPRESPLEQYF. The DNA of the CDR3 is TGTGCCAGCAGCCGACCCCCCCGGGAAAGCCCTCTTGAGCAGTACTTC. This chain connects TRBV28 to TRBJ2-7; a weak D match, TRBD2 (5 bases). CDR1 is MDHEN and CDR2 is SYDVKM in the germline V gene. CDR3 length equals 16 residues. V lost 6 bases and J 7 bases, leaving 25 bases between the germline ends.

The V and J genes are TRBV4-1 and TRBJ2-3; 8 nucleotides agree with TRBD2. The CDR3 runs 17 residues. V was pared by 1 base and J by 3 bases, with 9 bases of the junction left unmatched. Germline V gene sequence: CDR1 MGHRA, CDR2 YSYEKL. The CDR3 spells CASSQGRGERETDTQYF. CDR3 sequence (DNA): TGCGCCAGCAGCCAAGGCCGGGGGGAGCGGGAGACAGATACGCAGTATTTT.

The chain has TRBV9 and TRBJ2-1; unclear D gene. The ends were cut back, 6 bases at V and 2 bases at J, with 15 bases in the middle. The CDR3 sequence is 15 residues long. Germline loops: CDR1 SGDLS, CDR2 YYNGEE. The chain's CDR3 is CASNSPKGPYNEQFF. The CDR3 DNA is TGTGCCAGCAACTCACCAAAAGGACCCTACAATGAGCAGTTCTTC.

V usage is TRBV7-3 and J usage is TRBJ2-2, with 11 bases fitting TRBD2. The trim removed 2 bases at V and 5 bases at J, leaving 4 bases unmatched. This CDR3 is 16 amino acids long. Per the germline V gene, CDR1 is SGHTA and CDR2 is FQGTGA. The CDR3 loop reads CASSLWLAGGTGELFF. CDR3 sequence (DNA): TGTGCCAGCAGCTTATGGCTAGCGGGAGGTACCGGGGAGCTGTTTTTT. Using reference TRBV7-3 and TRBJ2-2 for the parts outside the CDR3, the full variable domain is GAGVSQTPSNKVTEKGKYVELRCDPISGHTALYWYRQSLGQGPEFLIYFQGTGAADDSGLPNDRFFAVRPEGSVSTLKIQRTERGDSAVYLCASSLWLAGGTGELFFGEGSRLTVL.